A selection of T cell receptor beta chains follows, all from one sample in a study of blood T cell repertoires in COVID-19. Sequencing was performed with immunoSEQ multiplex PCR; in TCRdb, only in-frame clones are kept and a portion is missing. The table includes about 320,000 clones, 70% to 90% detected once. Sequencing was done on a sample of PBMCs or T cells enriched from blood (not recorded which). All receptors derive from a woman in her twenties or thirties who had recovered from COVID-19. Both conserved end residues are trimmed from each CDR3.

V gene	J gene	CDR3 protein
TRBV12-3/TRBV12-4	TRBJ1-2	ASSLIRGSGYT
TRBV28	TRBJ1-5	ASSLRYGSSQPQH
TRBV5-1	TRBJ2-2	ASSPFPRTGPNTGELF
TRBV3-1/TRBV3-2	TRBJ2-1	ASRRGGPYNEQF
TRBV5-1	TRBJ2-1	ASSPPGLYNEQF
TRBV30	TRBJ1-1	AWGTGMNTEAF
TRBV25-1	TRBJ1-2	ASSEYLEAGDGYT
TRBV18	TRBJ1-1	ASSPPGRDDTEAF
TRBV11-1	TRBJ2-5	ASSLPGGYQETQY
TRBV19	TRBJ1-2	ASSIDQGYYGYT
TRBV19	TRBJ1-1	ASSTVSGLGPEAF
TRBV25-1	TRBJ1-1	ASSPPGEGSTEAF
TRBV30	TRBJ1-1	AWSTRAAEAF
TRBV6-2/TRBV6-3	TRBJ2-6	ASSPMGMKGPGANVLT
TRBV7-3	TRBJ1-6	ASSLTGGAGSPLH
TRBV27	TRBJ1-2	ASSLGGADGYT